Each of the 9 T cell receptor beta chains below was sequenced from the same sample in a study of blood T cell repertoires in COVID-19 (dated by TCRdb to between 2020 and 2021). The method behind the library was the immunoSEQ multiplex PCR assay. Imported from immuneACCESS, the table was reduced by TCRdb to in-frame sequences with V and J called. These copies leave out some clones; in studies compared against another copy, an unresolved V gene accounts for under half, and the cause of the remainder is not known. The sample has about 210,000 clones on record, 80% to 90% of them singletons. The ten top clones hold 8% to 10% of the sample. Material: peripheral blood. All receptors derive from a woman aged 50 to 60 with acute or convalescent COVID-19.

This chain joins TRBV19 and TRBJ2-1, with TRBD2 identical over 7 bases. The CDR3 sequence is 14 residues long. V dropped 8 bases and J dropped 4; count of bases not matched to a gene: 8. Looked up from germline, CDR1 is LNHDA and CDR2 is SQIVND (reference sequence). The CDR3 spells CASGSSGFYNEQFF. In nucleotides, the CDR3 is TGTGCCAGTGGTAGTAGCGGGTTTTACAATGAGCAGTTCTTC.

This clone was seen only a few times. The rearrangement uses TRBV3-1 (or the pseudogene TRBV3-2) and TRBJ2-7; 7 bases map to TRBD1. Germline V gene data show CDR1 as LGHDT and CDR2 as YNNKEL (reference sequence). V shed 4 bases and J 4 bases; nucleotides not matched to a gene: 7. CDR3 length: 14 amino acids. CDR3 in amino acids: CASSPWDRPYEQYF. CDR3 bases: TGTGCCAGCAGCCCCTGGGACAGACCATACGAGCAGTACTTC.

This clone was seen once. The chain links TRBV4-2 to TRBJ2-1; D is perhaps TRBD1 (5 bases). Germline V gene data show CDR1 as LGHNA and CDR2 as YNFKEQ. V was clipped by 2 bases and J by 5 bases, with 19 bases between them. The CDR3 has 17 residues. The CDR3 spells CASSQHSGQGTDNEQFF. For the CDR3, the DNA is TGTGCCAGCAGCCAACACTCCGGTCAGGGCACCGACAATGAGCAGTTCTTC.

J is TRBJ2-1 and V is TRBV28; 7 nucleotides match TRBD2. Germline CDR1 MDHEN, CDR2 SYDVKM. The CDR3 consists of 15 residues. The J segment lost 3 bases and the V segment lost 3 bases, leaving 5 bases of the junction unmatched. In nucleotides, the CDR3 is TGTGCCAGCAGTTTGACCAGCGGGAACTACAATGAGCAGTTCTTC. This codes for CASSLTSGNYNEQFF.

The chain has TRBV6-4 and TRBJ1-1; 7 bases match TRBD1. CDR1 and CDR2 (germline): MRHNA, SNTAGT. Germline trimming cut 8 bases from V and 3 bases from J; bases unmatched to any gene: 6. This CDR3 has 13 amino acids. CDR3 DNA: TGTGCCAGCGGGGTTGACAGGGACACTGAAGCTTTCTTT. This sequence encodes CASGVDRDTEAFF.

The chain recombines TRBV5-4 with TRBJ1-2; D uncertain. CDR1 and CDR2 from the germline V gene are SGHNT and YYREEE (reference sequence). This CDR3 is 15 amino acids long. The V end was cut by 1 base, the J end by 0 bases, with 10 bases between. This CDR3 reads CASSLPRGTNYGYTF. The CDR3 DNA reads TGTGCCAGCAGCTTGCCGCGGGGAACTAACTATGGCTACACCTTC.

V usage is TRBV11-2 and J usage is TRBJ1-3; 7 positions match TRBD1. Trimming at V came to 1 base and at J to 4 bases, leaving 4 bases not matched to a gene. The CDR3 sequence is 15 residues long. Germline V CDR1 and CDR2: SGHAT, FQNNGV. CDR3 sequence: CASSLGDRQGNTIYF. The CDR3 DNA sequence: TGTGCCAGCAGCTTAGGGGACAGACAAGGAAACACCATATATTTT.

This chain connects TRBV11-2 to TRBJ2-7, with 9 nucleotides matching TRBD1. The CDR3 covers 15 residues. Germline V gives CDR1 SGHAT, CDR2 FQNNGV. Trimming took 4 bases from V and 3 from J; bases not matched to a gene: 7. The CDR3 sequence: CASSSQTGGGYEQYF. CDR3 coding DNA: TGTGCCAGCAGCTCCCAGACAGGGGGAGGCTACGAGCAGTACTTC.

This clone has only one observation. The chain links TRBV5-1 to TRBJ1-1; D is possibly TRBD1 (5 bases). Trimming stripped 3 bases from V and 2 bases from J, with 14 bases between. CDR1 is SGHRS and CDR2 is YFSETQ in the germline V gene. CDR3 length: 15 amino acids. The CDR3 loop reads CASSSSGNSNTEAFF. As DNA, the CDR3 is TGCGCCAGCAGCTCGTCAGGGAATAGCAACACTGAAGCTTTCTTT.